This is a list of T cell receptor beta chains from one sample in a study of Graves' ophthalmopathy and Graves' hyperthyroidism. TCRdb reprocessed the multiplex PCR reads with MiXCR, giving one entry per CDR3 protein. Of about 390,000 distinct CDR3 sequences in the sample, roughly 15% were seen once. Material: peripheral blood. Every receptor here comes from a woman aged 18-30 years with stable Graves' hyperthyroidism. Each CDR3 is given with its conserved first and last residue. D genes are given only for firm matches. A clone size is listed for some rows: how often the clone was seen (once, few, many), or a class if it is expanded.

d_call	j_call	v_call	clone_size	cdr3_nt	cdr3_aa
TRBD2	TRBJ2-7	TRBV11-2	many	TGTGCCAGCAGCTTAATTGGGGCTAGCGGGAGCTACGAGCAGTACTTC	CASSLIGASGSYEQYF
TRBD1	TRBJ2-4	TRBV2	.	TGTGCCAGCAGTCCCGGGACAGGTGGAAAAAACATTAAGTACTTC	CASSPGTGGKNIKYF
.	TRBJ1-2	TRBV7-9	many	TGTGCCAGCAGCTTAACGGGTGGCTACACCTTC	CASSLTGGYTF
TRBD1	TRBJ2-7	TRBV11-2	many	TGTGCCAGCAGCTTAGATCGGGACAGGGCCACCTACGAGCAGTACTTC	CASSLDRDRATYEQYF
TRBD2	TRBJ2-7	TRBV5-1	many	TGCGCCAGCAGCTGGGGGCCTAGCGGGAACTACGAGCAGTACTTC	CASSWGPSGNYEQYF
TRBD1	TRBJ1-5	TRBV19	few	TGTGCCAGTAGTATAGGGACAGGGGGCAATCAGCCCCAGCATTTT	CASSIGTGGNQPQHF
.	TRBJ2-7	TRBV19	.	TGTGCCAGTAGTATTGCCGGGTCGAAGAAGGAGCAGTACTTC	CASSIAGSKKEQYF
TRBD1	TRBJ1-5	TRBV12-3/TRBV12-4	many	TGTGCCAGCAGTCCACGACAGGGTGGAAGTCAGCCCCAGCATTTT	CASSPRQGGSQPQHF
.	TRBJ2-7	TRBV10-1	few	TGCGCCACCTCTTCGCGCCGGTACTCACGGACCTACGAGCAGTACTTC	CATSSRRYSRTYEQYF
.	TRBJ1-2	TRBV18	.	TGTGCCAGCTCTACTGACAGGATAGCTAACTATGGCTACACCTTC	CASSTDRIANYGYTF
.	TRBJ1-5	TRBV18	.	TGTGCCAGCTCACCTGCCGGGACGGAAAATCAGCCCCAGCATTTT	CASSPAGTENQPQHF
TRBD1	TRBJ1-2	TRBV24-1	many	TGTGCCACCAGTGATGCCGCCCAGGGGGCTCACTATGGCTACACCTTC	CATSDAAQGAHYGYTF
.	TRBJ2-7	TRBV6-2/TRBV6-3	many	TGTGCCAGCAGTTACGCAAAACTCTCCTACGAGCAGTACTTC	CASSYAKLSYEQYF
TRBD1	TRBJ2-5	TRBV20-1	many	TGCAGTGCTAGACCTAGGGGTAGGGGGACAGGAGAGACCCAGTACTTC	CSARPRGRGTGETQYF
.	TRBJ1-2	TRBV20-1	many	TGCAGTGCTAGGTCGGGTGGATCCTATGGCTACACCTTC	CSARSGGSYGYTF
TRBD1	TRBJ1-5	TRBV5-1	many	TGCGCCAGCAGCTTGGGGGACAGTCCCACACAGCCCCAGCATTTT	CASSLGDSPTQPQHF
TRBD2	TRBJ2-7	TRBV20-1	many	TGCAGTGCCAACAGCGGGGCCGCCTACGAGCAGTACTTC	CSANSGAAYEQYF
TRBD2	TRBJ2-7	TRBV5-1	.	TGCGCCAGCAGCTTGAGACGGGGGGGTACCTACGAGCAGTACTTC	CASSLRRGGTYEQYF
.	TRBJ2-7	TRBV18	many	TGTGCCAGCTCAAGTGAGGGGGGCGACGGCGAGCAGTACTTC	CASSSEGGDGEQYF
.	TRBJ1-2	TRBV7-2	.	TGTGCCAGCAGCAGGACGGGACGGGACTATGGCTACACCTTC	CASSRTGRDYGYTF
.	TRBJ2-2	TRBV15	many	TGTGCCACCAGCAGAGCCAGGGACACCGGGGAGCTGTTTTTT	CATSRARDTGELFF
.	TRBJ1-1	TRBV6-1	many	TGTGCCAGCAGTGAACGGGGACCGAACACTGAAGCTTTCTTT	CASSERGPNTEAFF
TRBD1	TRBJ2-7	TRBV7-2	many	TGTGCCAGCAGCCCCGGGACAGGGCTCTACGAGCAGTACTTC	CASSPGTGLYEQYF
TRBD1	TRBJ2-1	TRBV7-6	.	TGTGCCAGCAGCTTAACCCCAGGGGGCGCGACTTATAATGAGCAGTTCTTC	CASSLTPGGATYNEQFF
TRBD1	TRBJ1-3	TRBV20-1	many	TGCAGTGCTTCGACAGGGACTGGAAACACCATATATTTT	CSASTGTGNTIYF
.	TRBJ2-5	TRBV5-1	few	TGCGCCAGCAGCTCGGGGAACAGAGAGGAGACCCAGTACTTC	CASSSGNREETQYF
TRBD1	TRBJ2-7	TRBV12-3/TRBV12-4	.	TGTGCCAGCAGTTCACCGGGACAGGGAGTTTCCGAGCAGTACTTC	CASSSPGQGVSEQYF
TRBD2	TRBJ2-7	TRBV5-1	many	TGCGCCAGCAGCTCGGATGGACTAGCGGGGTCATACGAGCAGTACTTC	CASSSDGLAGSYEQYF
.	TRBJ1-6	TRBV19	few	TGTGCCAGTAGTATAGGGGGGTTTAATTCACCCCTCCACTTT	CASSIGGFNSPLHF
.	TRBJ2-2	TRBV5-1	few	TGCGCCAGCAGCTTGAGGCCTCGGACAACGAACACCGGGGAGCTGTTTTTT	CASSLRPRTTNTGELFF
.	TRBJ1-5	TRBV9	many	TGTGCCAGCAGCGTGGGGGGCCAGAATCAGCCCCAGCATTTT	CASSVGGQNQPQHF
.	TRBJ1-5	TRBV19	few	TGTGCCAGTAACGATGGACTGTTTAGCAATCAGCCCCAGCATTTT	CASNDGLFSNQPQHF
.	TRBJ1-5	TRBV6-5	.	TGTGCCAGCAGTTACTCAGTGAGCGGGGGCCATCAGCCCCAGCATTTT	CASSYSVSGGHQPQHF
.	TRBJ2-7	TRBV20-1	many	TGCAGTGCTAGTCCGGCCCAAGGCCACGAGCAGTACTTC	CSASPAQGHEQYF
.	TRBJ1-1	TRBV11-2	many	TGTGCCAGCAGCCCCGAGGGATGTTGTCAGGGAAACACTGAAGCTTTCTTT	CASSPEGCCQGNTEAFF